This T cell receptor beta chain is drawn from a study of T cell clonotyping in hematopoietic cell transplantation. About the research overall: Recipients' pretransplant samples followed cytoreduction. Regarding the study as a whole: Higher Inverse Simpson Index values in graft donor and pretransplant recipient predicted broader posttransplant TCR diversity. After transplant, recipient diversity fell while pathologically expanded clonotypes grew through day 180.

Germline loops: CDR1 SGHVS, CDR2 FQNEAQ. The CDR3 has 15 amino acids. Trimming took 5 bases from V and 3 from J; bases not matched to a gene: 8. Regarding this clone: Its antigen is still unknown.

The method was immunoSEQ multiplex PCR; TCRdb's version includes in-frame clones alone and lacks a portion of them. The sample consists of about 41,000 clones, less than 85% of them appearing once. The time point: recipient sample about 28 days before transplant, after cytoreduction. Recipient blood drawn about 28 days pretransplant and days 30, 100, 180 after. The clonotype comes from a man between 60 and 75 years old with acute myeloid leukemia. Some clones in this sample may be carry-over from other donors' samples. The sample consisted of peripheral blood mononuclear cells, taken before stem cell transplant. The chain has TRBV7-8 and TRBJ1-2; 8 bases are a match to TRBD1. This chain's CDR3 is CASSPRDRIYYGYTF. The DNA of the CDR3 is TGTGCCAGCAGCCCGAGGGACAGGATTTACTATGGCTACACCTTC.